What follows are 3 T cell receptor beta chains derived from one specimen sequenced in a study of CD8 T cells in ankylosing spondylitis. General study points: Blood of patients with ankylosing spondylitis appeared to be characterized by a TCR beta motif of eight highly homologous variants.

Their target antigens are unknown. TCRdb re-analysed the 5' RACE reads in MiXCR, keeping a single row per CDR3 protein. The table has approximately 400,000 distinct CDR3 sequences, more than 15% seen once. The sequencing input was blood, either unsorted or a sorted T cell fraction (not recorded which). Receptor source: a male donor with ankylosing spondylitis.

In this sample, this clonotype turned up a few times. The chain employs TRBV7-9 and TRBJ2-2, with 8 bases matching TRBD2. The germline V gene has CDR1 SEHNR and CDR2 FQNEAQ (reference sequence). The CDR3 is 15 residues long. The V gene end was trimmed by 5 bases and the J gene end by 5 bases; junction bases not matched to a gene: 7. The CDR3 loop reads CASSPGLAQTGELFF. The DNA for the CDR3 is TGTGCCAGCAGCCCAGGACTAGCCCAGACCGGGGAGCTGTTTTTT.

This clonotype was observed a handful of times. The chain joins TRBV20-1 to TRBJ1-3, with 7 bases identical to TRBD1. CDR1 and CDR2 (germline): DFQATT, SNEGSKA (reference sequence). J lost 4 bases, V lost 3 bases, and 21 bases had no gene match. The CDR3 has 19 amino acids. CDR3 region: CSARIRTGLPGRNGNTIYF. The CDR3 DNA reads TGCAGTGCTAGGATAAGGACAGGACTTCCGGGTCGCAACGGAAACACCATATATTTT.

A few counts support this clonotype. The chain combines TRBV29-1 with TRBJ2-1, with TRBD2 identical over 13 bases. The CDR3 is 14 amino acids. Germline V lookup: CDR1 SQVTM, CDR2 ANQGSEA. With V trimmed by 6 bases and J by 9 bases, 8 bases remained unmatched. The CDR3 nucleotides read TGCAGCGTACCCGGACTAGCGGGAGTAGCTGAGCAGTTCTTC. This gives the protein CSVPGLAGVAEQFF.